Following are 21 T cell receptor beta chains from one sample sequenced in a study of shared clonotypes between healthy human individuals. Repertoires were generated with immunoSEQ multiplex PCR, while TCRdb's copy carries only in-frame clones and drops some. Of some 2,400,000 clones in the sample, under 97% are singletons; the top ten hold 0.1% to 0.15%. Sequenced: naive CD4+ T cells sorted from blood. Subset here: CD45RA+ positively selected. The receptors were sampled from a man in his late teens or twenties in good health.

This chain joins TRBV28 and TRBJ2-2, with 8 bases identical to TRBD2. The ends lost 3 bases at V and 7 bases at J; junction bases unmatched: 13. CDR3 size: 17 residues. Germline CDR1 is MDHEN and CDR2 is SYDVKM. The CDR3 DNA reads TGTGCCAGCAGTTTCTATTTAGCGGGGACTCTTGGCGGGGAGCTGTTTTTT. It specifies CASSFYLAGTLGGELFF. The full variable domain, with the rest looked up from reference TRBV28 and TRBJ2-2, is DVKVTQSSRYLVKRTGEKVFLECVQDMDHENMFWYRQDPGLGLRLIYFSYDVKMKEKGDIPEGYSVSREKKERFSLILESASTNQTSMYLCASSFYLAGTLGGELFFGEGSRLTVL.

V usage is TRBV5-4 and J usage is TRBJ2-1; 9 positions match TRBD1. J was trimmed by 14 bases and V by 0 bases; bases with no gene match: 6. Germline values: CDR1 SGHNT, CDR2 YYREEE (reference sequence). The CDR3 contains 13 residues. CDR3 residues: CASSLARQGDEFF. The CDR3 DNA reads TGTGCCAGCAGCTTGGCGAGACAGGGGGACGAGTTCTTC.

The chain carries TRBV28 and TRBJ1-1; 7 nucleotides agree with TRBD1. The CDR3 totals 17 residues. The germline V gene encodes CDR1 MDHEN and CDR2 SYDVKM. V shed 1 base, J shed 0 bases, and the junction held 8 bases outside the gene matches. CDR3 in amino acids: CASSLYPATGMNTEAFF. CDR3 DNA sequence: TGTGCCAGCAGTTTATACCCCGCGACAGGGATGAACACTGAAGCTTTCTTT.

This chain links TRBV2 with TRBJ1-4; maybe TRBD1 (6 bases). V gave up 3 bases and J gave up 0 bases, with 20 bases separating them. There are 19 residues in the CDR3. Germline CDR1 is SNHLY and CDR2 is FYNNEI. Here the CDR3 reads CASSDFPWGRGPTNEKLFF. CDR3 nucleotides: TGTGCCAGCAGTGATTTTCCATGGGGCAGGGGCCCAACTAATGAAAAACTGTTTTTT.

The chain uses TRBV30 and TRBJ1-6; unclear D gene. In germline, CDR1 is GTSNPN, CDR2 SVGIG (reference sequence). The CDR3 runs 14 residues. Deletions cut 0 bases from V and 10 bases from J, with 13 bases between. CDR3 nucleotides: TGTGCCTGGAGTGTAACCCAAATCGGATCACCCCTCCACTTT. Residues: CAWSVTQIGSPLHF.

As for this clone: The identical CDR3 is also encoded by other nucleotide sequences in the sample. V and J are TRBV18 and TRBJ2-7, with a tentative D call TRBD1 (6 bases). Looked up from germline, CDR1 is KGHSH and CDR2 is LQKENI. There are 14 residues in the CDR3. V was shortened by 3 bases and J by 0 bases, with 9 bases between the two germline ends. The CDR3 spells CASSPGTTSYEQYF. In DNA, the CDR3 is TGTGCCAGCTCACCTGGGACAACCTCCTACGAGCAGTACTTC.

The rearrangement uses TRBV2 and TRBJ1-1; D is undetermined. The CDR3 runs to 14 residues. The V gene's germline CDR1 is SNHLY and CDR2 FYNNEI. The V end was cut by 7 bases, the J end by 0 bases, with 12 bases between. The CDR3 DNA reads TGTGCCAGCATTCCGGAAGGCATGAACACTGAAGCTTTCTTT. It encodes CASIPEGMNTEAFF.

The rearrangement uses TRBV27 and TRBJ2-3; D not resolved. V gave up 8 bases and J gave up 3 bases, with 18 bases separating them. Germline CDR1 and CDR2: MNHEY and SMNVEV (reference sequence). This CDR3 has 15 residues. In DNA form, the CDR3 reads TGTGCCAGCGGCCGGACGCCGATCCCAACAGATACGCAGTATTTT. This gives the protein CASGRTPIPTDTQYF.

This chain joins TRBV19 and TRBJ2-4; 7 bases line up with TRBD2. V trimming: 6 bases; J trimming: 7 bases; junction bases outside the gene matches: 12. The CDR3 runs to 15 residues. Looked up from germline, CDR1 is LNHDA and CDR2 is SQIVND (reference sequence). CDR3: CASRPLLAGGNIQYF. CDR3 in DNA: TGTGCCAGTAGACCCCTGCTAGCCGGGGGGAACATTCAGTACTTC.

This chain joins TRBV11-2 and TRBJ1-6; 7 nucleotides match TRBD1. V lost 5 bases to trimming and J lost 7 bases; unmatched junction nucleotides: 8. The CDR3 is made up of 15 amino acids. The germline gives CDR1 SGHAT, CDR2 FQNNGV. In DNA form, the CDR3 reads TGTGCCAGCAGCAGCGACGGGACAGTGAATTCACCCCTCCACTTT. Its protein is CASSSDGTVNSPLHF.

The chain couples TRBV25-1 to TRBJ2-1, with 11 nucleotides matching TRBD2. From germline, CDR1 is MGHDK and CDR2 SYGVNS. The CDR3 is 17 residues long. V gave up 2 bases and J gave up 4 bases; unmatched junction bases: 7. CDR3 nucleotide sequence: TGTGCCAGCAGTGAACGTAGCGGGAGGGCCGAGTACAATGAGCAGTTCTTC. It translates to CASSERSGRAEYNEQFF.

Turning to this clone: In this CDR3 the conserved last residue, phenylalanine or tryptophan, is missing, so a read error is likely. The DNA is omitted, as the CDR3 cannot be located on it reliably, and the CDR3 follows TCRdb's listing. The chain couples TRBV6-1 to TRBJ1-4; TRBD1, the D gene given by the table, was not confirmed from the DNA. The CDR3 spans 14 amino acids, including both terminal residues. CDR1 is MNHNS and CDR2 is SASEGT in the germline V gene. The CDR3 region is CASSASAGGAGLAL.

To note about this clone: The sample holds other DNA sequences that translate to the same CDR3. The chain carries TRBV30 and TRBJ2-2; D gene ambiguous. The CDR3 has 12 amino acids. The germline V gene has CDR1 GTSNPN and CDR2 SVGIG (reference sequence). V lost 1 base and J 4 bases, leaving 4 bases between the germline ends. The DNA for the CDR3 is TGTGCCTGGAGTGGGGGCACCGGGGAGCTGTTTTTT. This encodes CAWSGGTGELFF. Full variable domain (missing parts from reference TRBV30 and TRBJ2-2): SQTIHQWPATLVQPVGSPLSLECTVEGTSNPNLYWYRQAAGRGLQLLFYSVGIGQISSEVPQNLSASRPQDRQFILSSKKLLLSDSGFYLCAWSGGTGELFFGEGSRLTVL.

The chain recombines TRBV5-4 with TRBJ2-5, with TRBD2 identical over 9 bases. Unmatched junction bases numbered 9, after V lost 4 bases and J lost 5 bases. The CDR3 runs to 15 residues. Germline V gene data show CDR1 as SGHNT and CDR2 as YYREEE (reference sequence). The CDR3 DNA reads as TGTGCCAGCAGCCTCCCGGCGGGGGGGCGGGAGACCCAGTACTTC. It is translated as CASSLPAGGRETQYF.

The chain recombines TRBV5-1 with TRBJ1-4; D remains unclear. V was trimmed by 4 bases and J by 5 bases, leaving 12 bases between them. The CDR3 extends over 14 amino acids. Germline V CDR1 and CDR2: SGHRS, YFSETQ. CDR3 sequence reads: CASSPRGSNEKLFF. CDR3 DNA sequence: TGCGCCAGCAGCCCCCGAGGGAGCAATGAAAAACTGTTTTTT.

This chain links TRBV27 with TRBJ2-7; 12 nucleotides agree with TRBD2. This CDR3 region has 17 residues. V trimming: 2 bases; J trimming: 6 bases; junction bases outside the gene matches: 11. Looked up from germline, CDR1 is MNHEY and CDR2 is SMNVEV (reference sequence). The CDR3 bases are TGTGCCAGCAGTTTAAGGCTACTAGCGGGAGGCTTCGGCGAGCAGTACTTC. It specifies CASSLRLLAGGFGEQYF.

Of note for this clone: In the same sample, other DNA sequences code for this CDR3. This chain joins TRBV30 and TRBJ1-2; 8 bases agree with TRBD1. The CDR3 runs to 12 residues. J was trimmed by 5 bases and V by 2 bases; bases with no gene match: 1. Germline V CDR1 and CDR2: GTSNPN, SVGIG (reference sequence). The CDR3 DNA sequence: TGTGCCTGGAGTCGGACAGGGTATGGCTACACCTTC. The encoded protein is CAWSRTGYGYTF.

Only a few counts were recorded for this clone. The J gene is TRBJ1-4, the V gene TRBV6-5; the D is unclear. Germline loops: CDR1 MNHEY, CDR2 SVGAGI. V lost 5 bases, J lost 3 bases, and 10 bases lay in between. CDR3 length: 14 amino acids. For the CDR3, the DNA is TGTGCCAGCAGTCTGTTATCAGCTAATGAAAAACTGTTTTTT. The encoded protein is CASSLLSANEKLFF.

This clone was seen a single time. The genes are TRBV18 and TRBJ2-3; the D gene is possibly TRBD1 (5 bases). Deletions cut 5 bases from V and 2 bases from J, with 20 bases between. Germline V CDR1 and CDR2: KGHSH, LQKENI. The CDR3 covers 17 residues. CDR3 nucleotide sequence: TGTGCCAGCTCATACGAATGGGGCAACCTTATCACAGATACGCAGTATTTT. Amino acids: CASSYEWGNLITDTQYF.

The chain links TRBV27 to TRBJ1-1; 8 positions agree with TRBD1. With 5 bases clipped from V and 6 bases from J, the junction kept 8 bases outside the gene matches. Germline V gene sequence: CDR1 MNHEY, CDR2 SMNVEV (reference sequence). The CDR3 runs 14 residues. This CDR3 reads CASSPRTGWAEAFF. In DNA form, the CDR3 reads TGTGCCAGCAGTCCCCGGACAGGGTGGGCTGAAGCTTTCTTT.

On this clone: This sample also contains other DNA sequences that code for the same CDR3. The genes are TRBV7-2 and TRBJ2-7; 8 bases agree with TRBD1. The germline V gene encodes CDR1 SGHTA and CDR2 FQGNSA. With V trimmed by 1 base and J by 4 bases, 6 bases remained unmatched. The CDR3 is made up of 15 amino acids. The CDR3 DNA sequence: TGTGCCAGCAGCTTAGTGGGGACAGGCGGGTACGAGCAGTACTTC. Its translation is CASSLVGTGGYEQYF.